These 15 T cell receptor beta chains were all obtained from the same sample, sequenced in a study of T cell changes during pregnancy in multiple sclerosis (dated by TCRdb to between 2018 and 2021). The library relied on the immunoSEQ multiplex PCR assay. The clones in this table, taken by TCRdb from immuneACCESS, are in-frame only. Not every clone is retained; where verified, under half of the shortfall comes from an unresolved V gene, and the cause of the rest is unknown. The sample includes roughly 100,000 clones, with 92% observed a single time. The biggest ten clones account for 0.75% to 0.95% of the sample. Sequenced material: peripheral blood, taken after pregnancy. The receptor source for this set is a female donor with multiple sclerosis, enrolled in a pregnancy study.

The chain recombines TRBV4-1 with TRBJ1-4; 7 nucleotides match TRBD1. CDR3 size: 16 residues. From germline, CDR1 is MGHRA and CDR2 YSYEKL. Unmatched junction bases numbered 11, after V lost 4 bases and J lost 6 bases. The CDR3 coding sequence is TGCGCCAGCAGCCGGGACAGAAGTGGAGTTTATGAAAAACTGTTTTTT. This translates into CASSRDRSGVYEKLFF.

The chain combines TRBV5-4 with TRBJ2-7; 7 bases agree with TRBD1. The CDR3 runs to 14 residues. With V trimmed by 4 bases and J by 4 bases, 8 bases remained unmatched. From germline, CDR1 is SGHNT and CDR2 YYREEE (reference sequence). The CDR3, as DNA: TGTGCCAGCAGCCCAGGGACAGCCCCATACGAGCAGTACTTC. Translating gives CASSPGTAPYEQYF.

The chain recombines TRBV9 with TRBJ1-1; D unclear. Trimming pared 3 bases from V and 1 base from J, leaving 10 bases between. The CDR3 spans 14 residues. CDR1 SGDLS and CDR2 YYNGEE come from the germline V gene. In DNA form, the CDR3 reads TGTGCCAGCAGCGCCCAGGTGGGGAACACTGAAGCTTTCTTT. Residues: CASSAQVGNTEAFF.

The chain joins TRBV25-1 to TRBJ1-1; D perhaps matches TRBD1 (5 bases). This CDR3 comprises 14 residues. V lost 6 bases and J lost 5, with 16 bases in between. From germline, CDR1 is MGHDK and CDR2 SYGVNS. CDR3 region: CASSLLGAATEAFF. The CDR3 DNA reads as TGTGCCAGCAGCCTCCTTGGGGCCGCAACTGAAGCTTTCTTT.

The V and J genes are TRBV11-1 and TRBJ2-5; 7 bases are a match to TRBD1. CDR1 is SGHAT and CDR2 is FQDESV in the germline V gene (reference sequence). V lost 5 bases and J lost 0; bases outside the gene matches: 9. The CDR3 totals 16 residues. The CDR3 here is CASSTRTGHHQETQYF. The CDR3 DNA is TGTGCCAGCAGCACCCGGACAGGCCACCACCAAGAGACCCAGTACTTC. Variable domain in full (rest from reference TRBV11-1 and TRBJ2-5): EAEVAQSPRYKITEKSQAVAFWCDPISGHATLYWYRQILGQGPELLVQFQDESVVDDSQLPKDRFSAERLKGVDSTLKIQPAELGDSAMYLCASSTRTGHHQETQYFGPGTRLLVL.

This chain uses TRBV4-2 with TRBJ2-7; a weak D match, TRBD2 (5 bases). V gave up 0 bases and J gave up 1 base, with 10 bases separating them. The CDR3 is 15 amino acids. The germline V gene has CDR1 LGHNA and CDR2 YNFKEQ. CDR3 sequence reads: CASSQDRGSSYEQYF. CDR3 DNA sequence: TGTGCCAGCAGCCAAGATCGCGGGTCATCCTACGAGCAGTACTTC.

The J gene is TRBJ2-2, the V gene TRBV6-5, with 7 bases matching TRBD2. The V segment lost 6 bases and the J segment 6 bases; nucleotides outside the gene matches: 4. CDR1 and CDR2 from the germline V gene are MNHEY and SVGAGI. This CDR3 contains 13 residues. The CDR3 here is CASRAGVAGELFF. In nucleotides, the CDR3 is TGTGCCAGCAGGGCGGGAGTGGCCGGGGAGCTGTTTTTT.

The rearrangement joins TRBV19 to TRBJ1-5; maybe TRBD1 (5 bases). The CDR3 is 14 amino acids. Trimming removed 7 bases at V and 7 bases at J, with 17 bases between. Germline values: CDR1 LNHDA, CDR2 SQIVND (reference sequence). The CDR3 sequence: CASKGRGARQPQHF. The CDR3 region has the DNA TGTGCCAGTAAGGGGAGGGGCGCAAGACAGCCCCAGCATTTT.

The rearrangement joins TRBV4-1 to TRBJ1-2, with D perhaps TRBD1 (6 bases). In germline, CDR1 is MGHRA, CDR2 YSYEKL. The germline V and J ends were trimmed by 6 bases and 4 bases, with 15 bases remaining between them. There are 14 residues in the CDR3. CDR3 region: CASRPGGAGYGYTF. As DNA, the CDR3 is TGCGCCAGCAGGCCGGGGGGGGCTGGCTATGGCTACACCTTC.

CDR3 sequence (DNA): TGCGCCAGCAGTGTCGGGGGACAGGGCACAGATACGCAGTATTTT. This sequence encodes CASSVGGQGTDTQYF. The chain carries TRBV10-1 and TRBJ2-3; 8 bases match TRBD1. CDR1 WNHNN and CDR2 SYGVQD come from the germline V gene (reference sequence). The CDR3 covers 15 residues. V shed 4 bases and J 1 base; nucleotides not matched to a gene: 4.

The rearrangement links TRBV14 to TRBJ1-1; unclear D gene. V was cut by 4 bases and J by 7 bases, with 10 bases left in between. CDR3 length equals 12 residues. CDR1 is SGHDN and CDR2 is FVKESK in the germline V gene. The CDR3 reads CASSLPGFEAFF. CDR3 coding DNA: TGTGCCAGCAGCCTCCCGGGTTTTGAAGCTTTCTTT.

A single count supports this clone. The chain employs TRBV10-3 and TRBJ2-7, with D possibly matching TRBD2 (5 bases). Germline V lookup: CDR1 ENHRY, CDR2 SYGVKD. V lost 3 bases and J 6 bases, leaving 9 bases between the germline ends. The CDR3 runs 12 residues. The CDR3 nucleotides are TGTGCCATCAGTGAAGAGGGCCCCGAGCAGTACTTC. It yields the protein CAISEEGPEQYF.

The chain combines TRBV2 with TRBJ2-7, with D maybe TRBD2 (6 bases). Germline lookup yields CDR1 SNHLY and CDR2 FYNNEI. The CDR3 spans 13 residues. V lost 6 bases and J 3 bases, leaving 12 bases between the germline ends. CDR3 in amino acids: CASRASGFYEQYF. In DNA, the CDR3 is TGTGCCAGCAGGGCAAGCGGGTTCTACGAGCAGTACTTC.

The chain has TRBV27 and TRBJ2-7, with D possibly TRBD1 on 6 matching bases. The ends were cut back, 6 bases at V and 5 bases at J, with 11 bases in the middle. Germline CDR1 and CDR2: MNHEY and SMNVEV (reference sequence). CDR3 size: 12 residues. CDR3 amino acids: CASSPNRDEQYF. The DNA for the CDR3 is TGTGCCAGCAGCCCCAACAGGGACGAGCAGTACTTC.

This clone has more than one count but fewer than ten. V and J are TRBV4-1 and TRBJ1-3; D ambiguous. Deletions cut 3 bases from V and 0 bases from J, with 15 bases between. This CDR3 has 17 amino acids. CDR1 is MGHRA and CDR2 is YSYEKL in the germline V gene. The CDR3 sequence: CASSQGLEGFSGNTIYF. The CDR3 DNA is TGCGCCAGCAGCCAGGGCCTTGAGGGCTTCTCTGGAAACACCATATATTTT.